This T cell receptor (beta chain) was observed in a study of blood T cells in healthy people across ages. General study points: Changes in expanded clonotypes were possibly confounded, as the CMV status of donors was unknown. Age advanced and TCR beta diversity per million T cells fell, roughly linearly.

Of note for this clonotype: Its antigen remains unidentified.

The CDR3 loop spans 14 amino acids. Trimming removed 3 bases at V and 5 bases at J, with 12 bases between. A second roughly 6 to 11 cycle PCR used barcoded and J-beta primers. TCRdb passed the 5' RACE reads through MiXCR, listing each CDR3 protein once. The sample shows some 930,000 distinct CDR3 sequences, 25% to 35% of them seen only once. Separately, the same data were catalogued under a study of T cells of mothers and their children. That investigation notes: All RNA that had been extracted was used for cDNA synthesis at about 1.5 ug per 15 ul. Related and unrelated pairs show similar thymic shaping of TCR recombination output.

The clonotype comes from a middle-aged woman in good health. The sequencing sample was made of blood. The V call is TRBV12-3 or TRBV12-4, the J call TRBJ2-3; no reliable D call. CDR3 sequence reads: CASSFKGPGDTQYF. CDR3 coding DNA: TGTGCCAGCAGTTTCAAAGGGCCCGGAGATACGCAGTATTTT.